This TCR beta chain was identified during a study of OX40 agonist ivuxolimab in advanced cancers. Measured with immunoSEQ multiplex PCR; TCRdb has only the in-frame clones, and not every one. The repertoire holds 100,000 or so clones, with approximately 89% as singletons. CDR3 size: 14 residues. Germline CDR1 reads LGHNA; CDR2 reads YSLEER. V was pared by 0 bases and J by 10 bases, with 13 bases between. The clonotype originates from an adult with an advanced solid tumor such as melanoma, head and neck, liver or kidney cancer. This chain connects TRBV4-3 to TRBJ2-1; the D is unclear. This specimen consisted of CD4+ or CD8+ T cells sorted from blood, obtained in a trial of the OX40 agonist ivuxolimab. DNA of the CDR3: TGCGCCAGCAGCCAAGATCATCGCACTCGGGAGCAGTTCTTC. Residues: CASSQDHRTREQFF.